Shown below are 26 T cell receptor beta chains from a single sample sequenced in a study of T cell repertoires in cytomegalovirus infection (dated by TCRdb to the late 2010s). These reads were obtained on an Illumina HiSeq 1500. TCRdb trimmed public reads at Q25 via fastp, called clones via MiXCR and kept in-frame beta chains. Every entry covers one CDR3 protein and lists the most common genes and DNA from its rows. Across this sample there are approximately 220,000 distinct CDR3 sequences, with around 40% seen only once. The ten largest clones represent more than 50% of the sample. These receptors have no identified antigens. Explained via the paper, the treatment or condition label denotes: in vitro stimulation with specific CMV peptide epitopes to enrich CMV-specific T cells. This material consisted of CD8+ T cells from cultured PBMCs, taken from culture after CMV antigen stimulation. These TCRs come from a human donor in good health (CMV status not recorded). Some clones in this sample may be carry-over from other donors' samples.

The chain links TRBV13 to TRBJ2-3, with D maybe TRBD1 (6 bases). With 5 bases removed from V and 3 bases from J, the gap between germline ends came to 15 bases. This CDR3 spans 15 amino acids. Germline lookup yields CDR1 PRHDT and CDR2 FYEKMQ (reference sequence). The CDR3 reads CASSQGQSGTDTQYF. As DNA, the CDR3 is TGTGCCAGCAGCCAGGGACAAAGTGGGACAGATACGCAGTATTTT.

The chain couples TRBV19 to TRBJ2-4; 7 bases are a match to TRBD1. This CDR3 contains 15 residues. V gave up 4 bases and J gave up 1 base; unmatched junction bases: 4. Germline CDR1 and CDR2: LNHDA and SQIVND (reference sequence). CDR3 DNA sequence: TGTGCCAGTAGTAGGACAGGAGCGGCCAAAAACATTCAGTACTTC. Translated: CASSRTGAAKNIQYF.

The chain joins TRBV10-3 to TRBJ1-1; TRBD1 is a possible D gene (6 bases). This CDR3 has 15 residues. Per the germline V gene, CDR1 is ENHRY and CDR2 is SYGVKD. Deletions cut 0 bases from V and 3 bases from J, with 11 bases between. The CDR3 sequence is CAISESNRDHTEAFF. In DNA form, the CDR3 reads TGTGCCATCAGTGAGTCGAACAGGGACCACACTGAAGCTTTCTTT.

The CDR3 nucleotides are TGTGCCAGCCGGACAGGAGGTAGCTATGGCTACACCTTC. Encoded protein: CASRTGGSYGYTF. The chain recombines TRBV5-4 with TRBJ1-2, with 7 bases matching TRBD1. Per the germline V gene, CDR1 is SGHNT and CDR2 is YYREEE (reference sequence). Trimming removed 7 bases from V and 4 bases from J; junction bases left unmatched: 7. The CDR3 loop spans 13 amino acids.

The J gene is TRBJ2-7, the V gene TRBV6-1; D gene unclear. V shed 5 bases and J shed 4 bases, with 12 bases lying between them. Germline V lookup: CDR1 MNHNS, CDR2 SASEGT. This CDR3 comprises 13 residues. The CDR3 is CASSPSHSYEQYF. DNA of the CDR3: TGTGCCAGCAGTCCAAGTCACAGTTACGAGCAGTACTTC.

V usage is TRBV7-6 and J usage is TRBJ2-2; TRBD1 agrees at 8 bases. The CDR3 extends over 16 amino acids. V was clipped by 5 bases and J by 1 base; unmatched bases: 6. Germline CDR1 and CDR2: SGHVS and FNYEAQ. In DNA, the CDR3 is TGTGCCAGCAGCCCCTCCGGGACAGGGAACACCGGGGAGCTGTTTTTT. Its translation: CASSPSGTGNTGELFF.

This clonotype occurred a few times. The chain uses TRBV2 and TRBJ2-2; 14 nucleotides align to TRBD2. This CDR3 contains 16 residues. Germline V lookup: CDR1 SNHLY, CDR2 FYNNEI. The V gene end was trimmed by 6 bases and the J gene end by 3 bases; junction bases not matched to a gene: 3. CDR3 coding DNA: TGTGCCAGCAGCGGGGGACTAGCGGGAGACACCGGGGAGCTGTTTTTT. Its translation: CASSGGLAGDTGELFF.

Only a few counts were recorded for this clonotype. This CDR3 is CASSFPTGAGANVLTF. The CDR3 nucleotides read TGTGCCAGCAGTTTCCCGACAGGGGCTGGGGCCAACGTCCTGACTTTC. The chain is built from TRBV12-3 or TRBV12-4 and TRBJ2-6, with 8 bases that match TRBD1. CDR3 size: 16 residues. V shed 3 bases and J 2 bases; nucleotides not matched to a gene: 3.

Ten or more counts support this clonotype. This chain uses TRBV7-2 with TRBJ2-3, with a tentative D call TRBD1 (5 bases). Trimming removed 6 bases from V and 3 bases from J, with 10 bases in between. Germline V gene data show CDR1 as SGHTA and CDR2 as FQGNSA. This CDR3 is 13 amino acids long. CDR3 in amino acids: CASSFSGTDTQYF. The CDR3, as DNA: TGTGCCAGCAGTTTTTCAGGGACAGATACGCAGTATTTT.

V is TRBV19 and J is TRBJ1-2, with TRBD1 matching over 7 bases. CDR1 is LNHDA and CDR2 is SQIVND in the germline V gene (reference sequence). The trim removed 5 bases at V and 3 bases at J, leaving 9 bases unmatched. The length of the CDR3 is 15 residues. The CDR3 sequence: CASSPQGGADYGYTF. DNA for the CDR3: TGTGCCAGTAGTCCCCAAGGGGGCGCTGACTATGGCTACACCTTC.

This clonotype was detected many times. The rearrangement links TRBV6-5 to TRBJ2-1; D is unclear. This CDR3 is built from 16 residues. Trimming cost V 2 bases and J 0 bases, with 11 bases left between them. Germline V gene lookup returns CDR1 MNHEY and CDR2 SVGAGI. The CDR3 DNA is TGTGCCAGCAGTTACGGAGCAGCTGGCTCCTACAATGAGCAGTTCTTC. Amino acid sequence: CASSYGAAGSYNEQFF.

This chain links TRBV7-6 with TRBJ1-3; perhaps TRBD1 as D (5 bases). The CDR3 runs 17 residues. V lost 1 base to trimming and J lost 0 bases, with 13 bases between them. The germline gives CDR1 SGHVS, CDR2 FNYEAQ. The CDR3: CASSLEGTLSSGNTIYF. CDR3 nucleotides: TGTGCCAGCAGCTTAGAAGGGACCCTCTCCTCTGGAAACACCATATATTTT. Variable domain in full (rest from reference TRBV7-6 and TRBJ1-3): GAGVSQSPRYKVTKRGQDVALRCDPISGHVSLYWYRQALGQGPEFLTYFNYEAQQDKSGLPNDRFSAERPEGSISTLTIQRTEQRDSAMYRCASSLEGTLSSGNTIYFGEGSWLTVV.

The chain carries TRBV27 and TRBJ1-1; D not certain. The CDR3 consists of 13 residues. Looked up from germline, CDR1 is MNHEY and CDR2 is SMNVEV (reference sequence). Trimming left V 6 bases short and J 4 bases short, with 12 bases between. CDR3: CASSVGWATEAFF. In nucleotides, the CDR3 is TGTGCCAGCAGCGTTGGATGGGCCACTGAAGCTTTCTTT.

V usage is TRBV25-1 and J usage is TRBJ1-2; D might be TRBD1 (5 bases). Germline CDR1 reads MGHDK; CDR2 reads SYGVNS. The CDR3 covers 14 residues. Trimming shortened V by 2 bases and J by 6 bases, and 13 bases separated the two germline ends. Written as DNA, the CDR3 is TGTGCCAGCAGTGAAGAGGGTGAGGGGAATGGCTACACCTTC. This codes for CASSEEGEGNGYTF.

This clonotype has only a few counts. The rearrangement links TRBV5-6 to TRBJ2-3, with 7 nucleotides matching TRBD2. This CDR3 has 15 amino acids. Trimming cost V 0 bases and J 1 base; bases outside gene matches: 2. CDR1 is SGHDT and CDR2 is YYEEEE in the germline V gene. The CDR3 spells CASSLGGGRTDTQYF. For the CDR3, the DNA is TGTGCCAGCAGCTTGGGCGGGGGACGCACAGATACGCAGTATTTT.

The rearrangement joins TRBV20-1 to TRBJ2-1; 7 bases align to TRBD2. CDR3 length: 12 residues. Germline-derived CDR1 and CDR2 are DFQATT and SNEGSKA (reference sequence). V dropped 6 bases and J dropped 3; count of bases not matched to a gene: 2. The CDR3 sequence is CSARDYYNEQFF. The CDR3 DNA sequence: TGCAGTGCCCGGGACTACTACAATGAGCAGTTCTTC.

This clonotype was seen a handful of times. The gene calls are TRBV27 and TRBJ2-1, with D maybe TRBD2 (6 bases). Germline assignment: CDR1 MNHEY and CDR2 SMNVEV (reference sequence). The ends were cut back, 2 bases at V and 5 bases at J, with 7 bases in the middle. CDR3 length: 13 residues. CDR3 amino acids: CASSLAGNNEQFF. In DNA form, the CDR3 reads TGTGCCAGCAGTTTAGCGGGAAACAATGAGCAGTTCTTC.

The chain uses TRBV12-3 or TRBV12-4 and TRBJ2-7; tentative D call: TRBD1 (6 bases). CDR3 size: 15 residues. Trimming pared 6 bases from V and 0 bases from J, leaving 15 bases between. The CDR3 region is CASSSDSYLSYEQYF. For the CDR3, the DNA is TGTGCCAGCAGCTCGGACAGCTACCTCTCCTACGAGCAGTACTTC.

The V gene is TRBV29-1, the J gene TRBJ2-7; either TRBD1 or TRBD2 may supply D (5 bases each). The CDR3 has 11 amino acids. Per the germline V gene, CDR1 is SQVTM and CDR2 is ANQGSEA. V lost 1 base and J lost 8, with 9 bases in between. CDR3 sequence: CSVEGGAKQYF. CDR3 coding DNA: TGCAGCGTTGAAGGAGGGGCCAAGCAGTACTTC.

The chain couples TRBV7-6 to TRBJ1-2; D is possibly TRBD1 (5 bases). Trimming removed 3 bases at V and 8 bases at J, with 19 bases between. The germline V gene encodes CDR1 SGHVS and CDR2 FNYEAQ. The CDR3 sequence is 15 residues long. DNA of the CDR3: TGTGCCAGCAGCTTGGGTTCGGGGACTCAATCCGGCTACACCTTC. Residues: CASSLGSGTQSGYTF.

This clonotype was detected a few times. The rearrangement joins TRBV7-9 to TRBJ1-2, with D unclear. CDR1 and CDR2 (germline): SEHNR, FQNEAQ (reference sequence). The CDR3 length is 17 residues. Between the trimmed V and J ends, which lost 0 bases and 3 bases, there was a span of 17 bases. The CDR3 DNA sequence: TGTGCCAGCAGCTTAGCGCAGCCCTCGGGTTATGACTATGGCTACACCTTC. The encoded protein is CASSLAQPSGYDYGYTF.

The V gene is TRBV27, the J gene TRBJ1-5; tentatively, D is TRBD1 (6 bases). Germline CDR1 reads MNHEY; CDR2 reads SMNVEV (reference sequence). CDR3 length: 14 residues. The germline V and J ends were trimmed by 6 bases and 2 bases, with 11 bases remaining between them. As DNA, the CDR3 is TGTGCCAGCAGGGATCGGACAGGCAATCAGCCCCAGCATTTT. This translates into CASRDRTGNQPQHF.

This clonotype has a count of ten or more. This chain links TRBV7-2 with TRBJ1-1; a weak D match, TRBD1 (5 bases). The germline V and J ends were trimmed by 3 bases and 1 base, with 21 bases remaining between them. In germline, CDR1 is SGHTA, CDR2 FQGNSA. The CDR3 runs to 18 residues. This CDR3 reads CASSLFRGLGQANTEAFF. CDR3 DNA: TGTGCCAGCAGCTTGTTTAGGGGACTCGGGCAGGCGAACACTGAAGCTTTCTTT.

The rearrangement uses TRBV19 and TRBJ1-1; D not resolved. Looked up from germline, CDR1 is LNHDA and CDR2 is SQIVND (reference sequence). There are 13 residues in the CDR3. Trimming removed 3 bases from V and 4 bases from J, with 9 bases in between. The CDR3 DNA sequence: TGTGCCAGTAGTATCTGGGGTAGCACTGAAGCTTTCTTT. Translating it yields CASSIWGSTEAFF.

This clonotype has only a few counts. The chain couples TRBV11-2 to TRBJ2-7; the D is unclear. Trimming pared 4 bases from V and 0 bases from J, leaving 13 bases between. This CDR3 is 15 amino acids long. Germline CDR1 SGHAT, CDR2 FQNNGV. In DNA form, the CDR3 reads TGTGCCAGCAGCTCTCCGGTGGGGATCTCCTACGAGCAGTACTTC. This sequence encodes CASSSPVGISYEQYF.

The chain recombines TRBV6-5 with TRBJ2-3, with 11 positions matching TRBD2. Germline-derived CDR1 and CDR2 are MNHEY and SVGAGI. The CDR3 is 14 residues long. After removal of 7 bases from V and 4 bases from J, the junction contained 4 bases not matched to a gene. Here the CDR3 DNA reads TGTGCCAGCAAGCTAGCGGGAGGAGCAGATACGCAGTATTTT. It codes for CASKLAGGADTQYF.